This T cell receptor beta chain emerged from a study of beta chain features in type 1 diabetes. Overall study context: Age, gender and cell yields were alike across patients and healthy donors.

As concerns this clone: The antigen is unknown.

This CDR3 has 15 amino acids. Germline CDR1 is MNHNS and CDR2 is SASEGT. The V and J ends lost 5 bases and 3 bases, in that order; junction bases with no gene match: 9. Sorting of CD4+ naive, central memory, regulatory and stem cell-like memory cells was performed via CD45RO/CCR7/CD25/CD127/CD95/CD27. cDNA synthesis used the whole RNA isolate, giving expressed TCRB sequences. Using immunoSEQ multiplex PCR, the repertoire was profiled, and TCRdb retains in-frame clones only, with some absent. Of around 500,000 clones listed, over 10% were seen once; the top ten hold about 0.045%. Regarding the study as a whole: VDJ junctions from patients with type 1 diabetes contained fewer insertions and more deletions.

The chain couples TRBV6-1 to TRBJ2-7, with 8 bases aligning to TRBD1. This clonotype originated in a woman between 18 and 29 years old in good health. The specimen was naive CD4+ T cells from blood. The CDR3: CASSSPGQAYYEQYF. CDR3 DNA sequence: TGTGCCAGCAGTTCACCGGGACAGGCCTACTACGAGCAGTACTTC.